These 16 T cell receptor beta chains originate from one sample sequenced in a study of blood T cell repertoires in COVID-19. The assay was immunoSEQ multiplex PCR, and TCRdb's table has in-frame clones only and misses some. The profile shows about 320,000 clones, approximately 82% of them singletons. Sample: peripheral blood. The receptors here all came from a woman in her forties or fifties with acute or convalescent COVID-19.

The rearrangement joins TRBV4-2 to TRBJ2-7, with D possibly matching TRBD1 (6 bases). Germline loops: CDR1 LGHNA, CDR2 YNFKEQ. Trimming removed 8 bases from V and 7 bases from J, with 21 bases in between. The CDR3 extends over 14 amino acids. The CDR3 region has the DNA TGTGCCAGCCAGCAAACATGGGGCCAGGGGGAGCAGTACGTC. Translating it yields CASQQTWGQGEQYV.

Remarks on this clone: Different DNA sequences within this sample yield the same CDR3. The V gene is TRBV5-1, the J gene TRBJ1-2; 7 positions match TRBD1. Unmatched junction bases numbered 2, after V lost 4 bases and J lost 2 bases. The CDR3 contains 13 residues. CDR1 is SGHRS and CDR2 is YFSETQ in the germline V gene. In DNA, the CDR3 is TGCGCCAGCAGCCCGGGACAGAACTATGGCTACACCTTC. Residues: CASSPGQNYGYTF.

The chain couples TRBV3-1 (or the pseudogene TRBV3-2) to TRBJ2-2; D possibly corresponds to TRBD2 (5 bases). Germline loops: CDR1 LGHDT, CDR2 YNNKEL (reference sequence). This CDR3 comprises 13 residues. V was shortened by 1 base and J by 7 bases, with 7 bases between the two germline ends. CDR3 loop: CASSQGGGGELFF. The CDR3 DNA reads TGTGCCAGCAGCCAAGGTGGAGGCGGGGAGCTGTTTTTT.

V gene TRBV19 combines with J gene TRBJ1-2; 11 bases are shared with TRBD1. Germline loops: CDR1 LNHDA, CDR2 SQIVND (reference sequence). V lost 1 base and J lost 4; bases outside the gene matches: 8. The CDR3 covers 17 residues. The CDR3 spells CASSIGSGTGGLYGYTF. The CDR3 region has the DNA TGTGCCAGTAGTATAGGATCCGGGACAGGGGGTCTCTATGGCTACACCTTC. Filled out from reference TRBV19 and TRBJ1-2, the complete variable domain reads DGGITQSPKYLFRKEGQNVTLSCEQNLNHDAMYWYRQDPGQGLRLIYYSQIVNDFQKGDIAEGYSVSREKKESFPLTVTSAQKNPTAFYLCASSIGSGTGGLYGYTFGSGTRLTVV.

The J gene is TRBJ2-1, the V gene TRBV5-5; D perhaps matches TRBD2 (5 bases). With 3 bases removed from V and 0 bases from J, the gap between germline ends came to 10 bases. In germline, CDR1 is SGHKS, CDR2 YYEKEE (reference sequence). The CDR3 sequence is 15 residues long. In DNA form, the CDR3 reads TGTGCCAGCAGCTCGGCGGCGGGCTCCTACAATGAGCAGTTCTTC. Encoded protein: CASSSAAGSYNEQFF.

This clone was seen just once. The rearrangement joins TRBV2 to TRBJ1-1; the D is unclear. Trimming removed 7 bases at V and 11 bases at J, with 17 bases between. The CDR3 has 12 residues. From germline, CDR1 is SNHLY and CDR2 FYNNEI. In DNA, the CDR3 is TGTGCCAGCACGGGCCAGGTGCGGGAGGCTTTCTTT. Translating it yields CASTGQVREAFF.

V and J are TRBV5-1 and TRBJ1-4; TRBD1 is a possible D gene (5 bases). Between the trimmed V and J ends, which lost 1 base and 4 bases, there was a span of 8 bases. Per the germline V gene, CDR1 is SGHRS and CDR2 is YFSETQ. The CDR3 totals 14 residues. DNA for the CDR3: TGCGCCAGCAGCTTGACAGGCGATAATGAAAAACTGTTTTTT. This gives the protein CASSLTGDNEKLFF.

V usage is TRBV5-6 and J usage is TRBJ1-3; TRBD1 aligns across 7 bases. V gave up 6 bases and J gave up 0 bases; unmatched junction bases: 3. CDR1 is SGHDT, CDR2 YYEEEE, per germline. CDR3 length: 14 amino acids. The CDR3 nucleotides are TGTGCCAGCAATCGGGACAGCTCTGGAAACACCATATATTTT. Its translation: CASNRDSSGNTIYF.

The chain combines TRBV9 with TRBJ1-4, with 9 bases that match TRBD1. This CDR3 region has 14 residues. V trimming: 0 bases; J trimming: 7 bases; junction bases outside the gene matches: 1. Germline V gives CDR1 SGDLS, CDR2 YYNGEE. CDR3 sequence reads: CASSVAGQGEKLFF. The CDR3 DNA follows: TGTGCCAGCAGCGTAGCGGGACAGGGTGAAAAACTGTTTTTT.

This chain connects TRBV11-2 to TRBJ2-5; 9 bases map to TRBD1. CDR1 and CDR2 from the germline V gene are SGHAT and FQNNGV. The CDR3 contains 14 residues. J lost 6 bases, V lost 4 bases, and 6 bases had no gene match. CDR3 bases: TGTGCCAGCAGCTCGGACAGGGGCTCGCAGACCCAGTACTTC. Protein: CASSSDRGSQTQYF.

V usage is TRBV7-9 and J usage is TRBJ1-2, with a possible D match to TRBD1 (5 bases). CDR1 is SEHNR, CDR2 FQNEAQ, per germline (reference sequence). The CDR3 is 13 residues long. Between the trimmed V and J ends, which lost 3 bases and 6 bases, there was a span of 11 bases. The CDR3 bases are TGTGCCAGCAGCTTCGGGGGAATGGATGGCTACACCTTC. It translates to CASSFGGMDGYTF.

This chain links TRBV12-5 with TRBJ1-1; D call uncertain. The CDR3 sequence is 14 residues long. V was trimmed by 5 bases and J by 1 base, leaving 11 bases between them. Germline lookup yields CDR1 LGHNT and CDR2 FRNRAP. The CDR3 reads CASGRQIGNTEAFF. Written as DNA, the CDR3 is TGTGCTAGTGGTAGACAAATCGGGAACACTGAAGCTTTCTTT.

This rearrangement joins TRBV5-1 to TRBJ2-7; the D gene is possibly TRBD2 (5 bases). V was cut by 5 bases and J by 3 bases, with 9 bases left in between. The CDR3 has 12 amino acids. The germline gives CDR1 SGHRS, CDR2 YFSETQ. The CDR3 region is CASRVDFYEQYF. In nucleotides, the CDR3 is TGCGCCAGCAGGGTGGACTTCTACGAGCAGTACTTC.

The chain couples TRBV24-1 to TRBJ1-6; D might be TRBD1 (5 bases). The germline V and J ends were trimmed by 4 bases and 9 bases, with 12 bases remaining between them. CDR1 is KGHDR and CDR2 is SFDVKD in the germline V gene. The CDR3 has 14 residues. The CDR3 coding sequence is TGTGCCACCAGTGAACCCCAGGGTGTTTCACCCCTCCACTTT. Its translation is CATSEPQGVSPLHF.

J is TRBJ1-6 and V is TRBV21-1; the table's D gene call, TRBD1, was not cross checked with the DNA. TRBV21-1 is designated a pseudogene. The CDR3 is 21 residues long. The CDR3 DNA is TGTGCCAGCAGCGCCTTACCCCGGGACAGGGGTCTTAGCTCCTATAATTCACCCCTCCACTTT. It yields the protein CASSALPRDRGLSSYNSPLHF.

The chain couples TRBV30 to TRBJ1-2; a possible D gene is TRBD1 (6 bases). The CDR3 has 12 amino acids. CDR1 and CDR2 from the germline V gene are GTSNPN and SVGIG (reference sequence). The germline V and J ends were trimmed by 0 bases and 4 bases, with 6 bases remaining between them. CDR3 sequence (DNA): TGTGCCTGGAGTGTACAGGGCTATGGCTACACCTTC. It encodes CAWSVQGYGYTF.